The next 11 T cell receptor beta chains were all read from a single sample in a study of blood T cell repertoires in COVID-19. Data came from immunoSEQ multiplex PCR; TCRdb stores just in-frame clones and leaves some out. The table has 250,000 to 350,000 clones, roughly 90% seen once. Sample: peripheral blood. Receptors originate from a woman aged 40 to 50 who had recovered from COVID-19.

The table lists this clone with a few counts. The chain uses TRBV19 and TRBJ2-1, with TRBD2 as a possible D gene (5 bases). The V gene's germline CDR1 is LNHDA and CDR2 SQIVND (reference sequence). This CDR3 is built from 14 residues. V lost 3 bases and J 2 bases, leaving 8 bases between the germline ends. The chain's CDR3 is CASSIGGPYNEQFF. CDR3 DNA sequence: TGTGCCAGTAGTATCGGCGGGCCCTACAATGAGCAGTTCTTC.

This sequence joins TRBV27 and TRBJ2-1; 12 bases line up with TRBD2. Trimming removed 5 bases from V and 15 bases from J; junction bases left unmatched: 14. CDR1 is MNHEY, CDR2 SMNVEV, per germline (reference sequence). The CDR3 covers 15 residues. The CDR3 loop is CASSPRLAGVNRGFF. The CDR3 DNA reads TGTGCCAGCAGTCCACGACTAGCGGGAGTCAACAGGGGGTTCTTC.

V usage is TRBV28 and J usage is TRBJ2-5; D is possibly TRBD2 (5 bases). The germline V gene encodes CDR1 MDHEN and CDR2 SYDVKM. The CDR3 loop spans 16 amino acids. Trimming removed 3 bases at V and 2 bases at J, with 16 bases between. The chain's CDR3 is CASSFLRIRTQETQYF. The CDR3 coding sequence is TGTGCCAGCAGTTTTCTACGGATTCGGACTCAAGAGACCCAGTACTTC.

This chain uses TRBV7-9 with TRBJ2-7, with 9 bases fitting TRBD2. Germline CDR1 and CDR2: SEHNR and FQNEAQ (reference sequence). The CDR3 length is 12 residues. V gave up 5 bases and J gave up 6 bases; unmatched junction bases: 2. Written as DNA, the CDR3 is TGTGCCAGCAGCCCACTAGCGGGCGAGCAGTACTTC. This translates into CASSPLAGEQYF.

This clone showed up just once. The CDR3, as DNA: TGTGCCTCGGGACTAGCGGGAAAGGAGCAGTTCTTC. This translates into CASGLAGKEQFF. V usage is TRBV10-3 and J usage is TRBJ2-1, with 13 bases identical to TRBD2. V shed 11 bases and J 10 bases; nucleotides not matched to a gene: 5. The CDR3 extends over 12 amino acids. Per germline, CDR1 ENHRY and CDR2 SYGVKD.

The chain recombines TRBV5-6 with TRBJ1-3; weak D call: TRBD1 (5 bases). Germline V gene sequence: CDR1 SGHDT, CDR2 YYEEEE. Trimming took 4 bases from V and 2 from J, leaving 16 bases between them. CDR3 length equals 16 residues. The CDR3 loop is CASSTAGYPPGNTIYF. CDR3 DNA: TGTGCCAGCAGCACCGCAGGGTACCCCCCTGGAAACACCATATATTTT.

The chain carries TRBV7-9 and TRBJ2-3, with 7 bases aligning to TRBD1. CDR1 and CDR2 (germline): SEHNR, FQNEAQ (reference sequence). V lost 0 bases to trimming and J lost 4 bases; unmatched junction nucleotides: 10. This CDR3 is 17 amino acids long. Here the CDR3 DNA reads TGTGCCAGCAGCTTAGCTGGGACAGTAGCCCACGCAGATACGCAGTATTTT. Its translation is CASSLAGTVAHADTQYF.

With regard to this clone: The sample carries other DNA sequences with the same CDR3. The V and J genes are TRBV5-1 and TRBJ1-1; 9 bases map to TRBD1. The CDR3 extends over 15 amino acids. With V trimmed by 4 bases and J by 0 bases, 4 bases remained unmatched. CDR1 SGHRS and CDR2 YFSETQ come from the germline V gene. CDR3: CASSPGQGMNTEAFF. Here the CDR3 DNA reads TGCGCCAGCAGCCCGGGACAGGGCATGAACACTGAAGCTTTCTTT.

The rearrangement uses TRBV2 and TRBJ1-2; weak D call: TRBD1 (6 bases). The CDR3 is 13 residues long. The V and J ends lost 5 bases and 5 bases respectively, with 12 bases between them. Germline values: CDR1 SNHLY, CDR2 FYNNEI. CDR3 region: CASSSSGVYGYTF. The DNA for the CDR3 is TGTGCCAGCAGTTCTTCAGGGGTTTATGGCTACACCTTC.

As DNA, the CDR3 is TGTGCCAGCAGCTTCGGACTAGCGGGGGAGAGCGGGGAGCTGTTTTTT. It codes for CASSFGLAGESGELFF. The chain uses TRBV11-3 and TRBJ2-2; 13 nucleotides match TRBD2. The CDR3 is made up of 16 amino acids. In germline, CDR1 is SGHNT, CDR2 YENEEA. V shed 3 bases and J 7 bases; nucleotides not matched to a gene: 5.

The J gene is TRBJ2-5, the V gene TRBV5-1; 8 bases fit TRBD2. Trimming cost V 4 bases and J 0 bases; bases outside gene matches: 5. This CDR3 has 15 amino acids. CDR1 SGHRS and CDR2 YFSETQ come from the germline V gene. The CDR3 spells CASSESGGNQETQYF. CDR3 DNA sequence: TGCGCCAGCAGCGAAAGCGGGGGAAACCAAGAGACCCAGTACTTC.